This record covers a single TCR beta chain. The data were taken from a study of cytomegalovirus exposure and HLA in healthy donors. The CDR3 contains 14 residues. V shed 3 bases and J 6 bases; nucleotides not matched to a gene: 5. From germline, CDR1 is SQVTM and CDR2 ANQGSEA. Both 60 Vbeta primers and 13 Jbeta primers went into the PCR. Clones were sequenced by immunoSEQ multiplex PCR, and TCRdb holds only the in-frame ones, with some missing. The sample shows fewer than 200,000 clones, about 72% of them seen only once. Input material: PBMCs. This receptor was identified in a young man in good health and CMV-seropositive. The genes are TRBV29-1 and TRBJ2-5; 12 bases align to TRBD2. The CDR3 DNA sequence: TGCAGCGTTGAGACTAGCGGGGGCCGGAAGACCCAGTACTTC. As protein: CSVETSGGRKTQYF.